The rows below give T cell receptor beta chains drawn from one sample of a study of blood T cell repertoires in COVID-19. The protocol was immunoSEQ multiplex PCR, while the TCRdb copy is restricted to in-frame clones and leaves out a portion. Here the sample spans around 86,000 clones, more than 75% being singletons. The specimen was peripheral blood. The receptors originated from an elderly woman with acute or convalescent COVID-19. Each CDR3 is given with its conserved first and last residue. A D gene is named only where the DNA matches it firmly. Rows give clone size only sometimes, using once, few, many, or a class for an expanded clone.

V	size	D	J	CDR3	DNA
TRBV19	.	.	TRBJ1-1	CASSIDRNTEAFF	TGTGCCAGTAGTATAGATAGGAACACTGAAGCTTTCTTT
TRBV2	.	TRBD1	TRBJ1-5	CASSLSGQGNQPQHF	TGTGCCAGCAGTCTGAGCGGACAGGGTAATCAGCCCCAGCATTTT
TRBV18	.	.	TRBJ2-2	CASAGLPDAGELFF	TGTGCCAGCGCGGGACTCCCTGATGCCGGGGAGCTGTTTTTT
TRBV18	.	.	TRBJ1-1	CASSTGMNTEAFF	TGTGCCAGCTCAACCGGGATGAACACTGAAGCTTTCTTT
TRBV5-5	.	.	TRBJ2-7	CASSLEQHTYEQYF	TGTGCCAGCAGCTTGGAACAGCATACCTACGAGCAGTACTTC
TRBV20-1	.	TRBD2	TRBJ2-5	CSRRLAETQYF	TGCAGTCGTAGACTAGCTGAGACCCAGTACTTC
TRBV3-1/TRBV3-2	.	TRBD1	TRBJ2-7	CASSLTGTGSHEQYF	TGTGCCAGCTCACTGACCGGGACAGGAAGCCACGAGCAGTACTTC
TRBV7-2	.	TRBD1	TRBJ1-2	CASRTRQGGLHGYTF	TGTGCCAGCAGGACCCGACAGGGGGGTTTACATGGCTACACCTTC
TRBV6-5	.	.	TRBJ1-1	CASSSVNTEAFF	TGTGCCAGCAGCTCAGTGAACACTGAAGCTTTCTTT
TRBV30	.	.	TRBJ1-1	CAWGEQIPGALKAFF	TGTGCCTGGGGGGAACAAATACCAGGGGCGCTCAAAGCTTTCTTT
TRBV6-5	.	.	TRBJ1-6	CASSYDGLSYNSPLHF	TGTGCCAGCAGTTACGACGGACTCTCCTATAATTCACCCCTCCACTTT
TRBV14	.	TRBD2	TRBJ2-3	CASSQMGLAGNTDTQYF	TGTGCCAGCAGCCAGATGGGACTAGCGGGAAACACAGATACGCAGTATTTT
TRBV30	.	TRBD1	TRBJ2-7	CAWSETTGGEQYF	TGTGCCTGGAGTGAGACGACAGGGGGCGAGCAGTACTTC
TRBV4-2	.	.	TRBJ2-1	CASSHTSPSAYNEQFF	TGTGCCAGCAGCCATACGTCTCCCTCGGCCTACAATGAGCAGTTCTTC
TRBV20-1	.	.	TRBJ2-1	CSARLSPLQFF	TGCAGTGCTAGATTGAGTCCGCTTCAGTTCTTC
TRBV7-2	.	.	TRBJ2-7	CASSLVTGGMDEQYF	TGTGCCAGCAGCTTAGTAACGGGGGGCATGGACGAGCAGTACTTC
TRBV5-5	.	TRBD1	TRBJ1-3	CASSSRDRAGNTIYF	TGTGCCAGCAGCTCCCGGGACAGGGCAGGAAACACCATATATTTT
TRBV5-1	.	.	TRBJ2-2	CASSLAIRVTGELFF	TGCGCCAGCAGCTTGGCCATCAGGGTTACCGGGGAGCTGTTTTTT
TRBV18	.	TRBD1	TRBJ2-3	CASSLGQGADTQYF	TGTGCCAGCTCACTCGGACAGGGCGCAGATACGCAGTATTTT
TRBV19	.	TRBD2	TRBJ2-4	CASTPMSASGAKNIQYF	TGTGCCAGTACTCCCATGTCGGCTAGCGGAGCCAAAAACATTCAGTACTTC
TRBV5-5	.	TRBD1	TRBJ1-2	CASRRQGDGYTF	TGTGCCAGCAGACGACAGGGTGATGGCTACACCTTC
TRBV6-6	.	TRBD1	TRBJ1-4	CASRESGQLNEKLFF	TGTGCCAGCAGGGAATCGGGACAGCTTAATGAAAAACTGTTTTTT
TRBV3-1/TRBV3-2	once	.	TRBJ2-3	CASSQVSDTQYF	TGTGCCAGCAGCCAAGTTAGTGATACGCAGTATTTT
TRBV2	.	TRBD1	TRBJ1-3	CASSPGQGRGNTIYF	TGTGCCAGCTCCCCGGGACAGGGGCGAGGAAACACCATATATTTT
TRBV12-5	.	TRBD2	TRBJ2-3	CASGLGAAGDRDTQYF	TGTGCTAGTGGTTTGGGCGCAGCGGGGGACCGAGATACGCAGTATTTT
TRBV5-1	.	TRBD1	TRBJ1-5	CASSLAGQGAQPQHF	TGCGCCAGCAGCTTGGCGGGACAGGGCGCTCAGCCCCAGCATTTT
TRBV6-5	.	TRBD2	TRBJ2-1	CASLKVGGSNEQFF	TGTGCCAGCCTAAAGGTGGGAGGGTCCAATGAGCAGTTCTTC
TRBV5-1	hyperexpanded	.	TRBJ2-2	CASSAGANTGELFF	TGCGCCAGCAGCGCAGGGGCGAACACCGGGGAGCTGTTTTTT
TRBV10-3	.	TRBD1	TRBJ1-2	CAINRDRALGNYGYTF	TGTGCCATCAATCGGGACAGGGCGTTGGGTAACTATGGCTACACCTTC
TRBV6-2/TRBV6-3	once	TRBD2	TRBJ2-7	CASSYQGLAGVNEQYF	TGTGCCAGCAGTTACCAGGGACTAGCGGGAGTCAACGAGCAGTACTTC
TRBV9	.	TRBD2	TRBJ2-2	CASSVGGTSISGELFF	TGTGCCAGCAGCGTAGGGGGGACTAGCATCTCCGGGGAGCTGTTTTTT
TRBV15	once	.	TRBJ1-2	CATSREMAGHGYTF	TGTGCCACCAGCAGAGAGATGGCGGGACATGGCTACACCTTC
TRBV7-2	.	.	TRBJ1-3	CASSPGGSGNTIYF	TGTGCCAGCAGCCCCGGGGGCTCTGGAAACACCATATATTTT
TRBV2	once	TRBD1	TRBJ1-2	CASSEGGQYNGYTF	TGTGCCAGCAGTGAAGGGGGACAGTATAATGGCTACACCTTC
TRBV5-8	.	.	TRBJ2-2	CASSLAQAGNTGELFF	TGTGCCAGCAGCTTGGCCCAGGCGGGGAACACCGGGGAGCTGTTTTTT
TRBV2	.	TRBD2	TRBJ2-2	CPSSVGRGAGELFF	TGTCCCAGCAGCGTTGGGCGGGGGGCCGGGGAGCTGTTTTTT
TRBV7-8	.	.	TRBJ2-3	CASSIQGSGTDTQYF	TGTGCCAGCAGCATCCAGGGGTCTGGCACAGATACGCAGTATTTT
TRBV3-1/TRBV3-2	.	TRBD2	TRBJ2-1	CASSQDLGTSGRATFF	TGTGCCAGCAGCCAGGATCTTGGGACTAGCGGGAGGGCCACGTTCTTC
TRBV7-8	.	TRBD1	TRBJ2-2	CASSVQGALAGELFF	TGTGCCAGCAGCGTACAGGGGGCGCTCGCCGGGGAGCTGTTTTTT
TRBV12-3/TRBV12-4	.	.	TRBJ1-1	CASSRRQLTEAFF	TGTGCCAGCAGCCGCCGACAGTTAACTGAAGCTTTCTTT
TRBV27	.	TRBD2	TRBJ2-6	CASSLTGGPSGANVLTF	TGTGCCAGCAGTTTAACGGGGGGTCCCTCTGGGGCCAACGTCCTGACTTTC
TRBV18	.	TRBD2	TRBJ2-1	CASSPGIAGANEQFF	TGTGCCAGCTCACCAGGGATAGCGGGGGCGAATGAGCAGTTCTTC
TRBV10-3	few	.	TRBJ1-5	CAITDTYNQPQHF	TGTGCCATCACCGACACCTACAATCAGCCCCAGCATTTT
TRBV9	medium-sized	TRBD1	TRBJ1-1	CASSLGGQGAAEAFF	TGTGCCAGCAGCTTAGGAGGGCAGGGGGCCGCTGAAGCTTTCTTT
TRBV7-8	.	.	TRBJ2-2	CASSPRQGGTGELFF	TGTGCCAGCAGCCCTCGACAAGGAGGCACCGGGGAGCTGTTTTTT
TRBV4-2	.	TRBD2	TRBJ2-3	CASSIRLATDTQYF	TGTGCCAGCAGCATACGACTAGCCACAGATACGCAGTATTTT
TRBV21-1	.	.	TRBJ2-5	CASSKEIPSGAGETQYF	TGTGCCAGCAGCAAAGAAATCCCGAGCGGGGCGGGGGAGACCCAGTACTTC
TRBV4-1	.	.	TRBJ1-5	CASSQVSESNQPQHF	TGCGCCAGCAGCCAAGTCAGTGAAAGCAATCAGCCCCAGCATTTT
TRBV16	.	.	TRBJ1-5	CASSQLSQPQHF	TGTGCCAGCAGCCAATTGAGTCAGCCCCAGCATTTT
TRBV7-9	.	TRBD2	TRBJ2-3	CASSLKAGGETQYF	TGTGCCAGCAGCTTAAAAGCGGGAGGAGAGACGCAGTATTTT
TRBV7-3	.	TRBD1	TRBJ1-2	CASSLAGQANYGYTF	TGTGCCAGCAGCTTAGCCGGACAGGCGAACTATGGCTACACCTTC
TRBV7-8	.	TRBD2	TRBJ2-3	CASSSLSGRADTQYF	TGTGCCAGCAGCTCCCTTAGCGGGAGGGCAGATACGCAGTATTTT
TRBV4-1	.	TRBD2	TRBJ2-7	CASSQLAGGGEQYF	TGCGCCAGCAGCCAACTAGCGGGAGGGGGAGAGCAGTACTTC
TRBV5-1	few	TRBD1	TRBJ1-4	CASSKATGATNEKLFF	TGCGCCAGCAGCAAAGCAACAGGGGCGACTAATGAAAAACTGTTTTTT
TRBV7-2	.	.	TRBJ2-1	CASSLIGGYNEQFF	TGTGCCAGCAGCTTAATTGGCGGATACAATGAGCAGTTCTTC
TRBV15	.	TRBD2	TRBJ2-1	CATAGGSYNEQFF	TGTGCCACAGCGGGGGGTTCCTACAATGAGCAGTTCTTC
TRBV25-1	.	.	TRBJ1-2	CASSESGTGDPRPRATF	TGTGCCAGCAGTGAATCGGGTACGGGGGACCCGCGACCTAGAGCTACCTTC